In this sample, the clone carrying this T cell receptor beta chain turned up a few times. The V segment lost 6 bases and the J segment 11 bases; nucleotides outside the gene matches: 12. CDR3 length equals 13 residues. The data were taken from a study of CD8 T cells in ankylosing spondylitis. TCRdb re-called the 5' RACE reads through MiXCR, storing one row per CDR3 protein. There are 200,000 to 250,000 distinct CDR3 sequences in the sample; roughly 32% occur only once, and 3.5% to 4.5% lies in the top ten. This clonotype was obtained from a male donor with ankylosing spondylitis or in good health (not recorded which). This chain links TRBV12-3 or TRBV12-4 with TRBJ2-5; 7 bases are a match to TRBD1. The sample consisted of blood, either unsorted or a sorted T cell fraction (not recorded which). The CDR3 DNA reads as TGTGCCAGCAGGGCTGGGGACAGCACGTCTCAGTACTTC. Its protein product is CASRAGDSTSQYF.